This T cell receptor beta chain was documented in a study of a mutant IDH1 vaccine in newly diagnosed glioma. Across the whole study: Earlier treatment was radiotherapy, temozolomide, or both, with most getting both.

Regarding time point: week 5, during vaccination. A single vaccine dose contained 300 ug of mutant IDH1 20-mer peptide, and topical imiquimod was used with it. As regards this clone: The antigen remains unidentified.

Sequenced by immunoSEQ multiplex PCR; TCRdb stores in-frame clones only, minus some. The sample shows more than 40,000 clones, around 80% of them seen only once. The sample here was PBMCs, taken from a glioma patient whose treatment included an IDH1 peptide vaccine. The TCR sequence derives from a woman in her thirties or forties with glioma.

The CDR3 DNA is TGTGCCAGCAAGGGACTTTCTAGCACAGATACGCAGTATTTT. The encoded protein is CASKGLSSTDTQYF. The V gene is TRBV11-2, the J gene TRBJ2-3, with a possible D match to TRBD2 (6 bases). V was trimmed by 7 bases and J by 0 bases, leaving 11 bases between them. The CDR3 runs to 14 residues. Per germline, CDR1 SGHAT and CDR2 FQNNGV.